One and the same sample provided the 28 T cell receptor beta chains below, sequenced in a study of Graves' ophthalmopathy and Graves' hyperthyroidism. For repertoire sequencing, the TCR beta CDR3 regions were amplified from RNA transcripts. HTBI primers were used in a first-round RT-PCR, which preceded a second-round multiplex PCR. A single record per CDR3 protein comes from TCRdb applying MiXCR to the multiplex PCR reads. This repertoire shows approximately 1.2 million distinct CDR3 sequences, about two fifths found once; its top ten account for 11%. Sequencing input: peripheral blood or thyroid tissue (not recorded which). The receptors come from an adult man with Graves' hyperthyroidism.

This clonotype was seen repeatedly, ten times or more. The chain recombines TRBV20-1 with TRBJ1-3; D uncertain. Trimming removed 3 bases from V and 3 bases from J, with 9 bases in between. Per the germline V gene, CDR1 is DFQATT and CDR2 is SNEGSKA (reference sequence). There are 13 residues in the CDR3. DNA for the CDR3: TGCAGTGCTAGGGGTACTTATGGAAACACCATATATTTT. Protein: CSARGTYGNTIYF.

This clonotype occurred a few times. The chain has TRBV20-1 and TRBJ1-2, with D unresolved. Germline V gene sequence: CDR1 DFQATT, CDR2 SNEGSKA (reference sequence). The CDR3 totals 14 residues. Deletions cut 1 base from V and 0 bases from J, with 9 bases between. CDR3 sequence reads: CSARVTATNYGYTF. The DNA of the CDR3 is TGCAGTGCTAGAGTAACAGCTACTAACTATGGCTACACCTTC.

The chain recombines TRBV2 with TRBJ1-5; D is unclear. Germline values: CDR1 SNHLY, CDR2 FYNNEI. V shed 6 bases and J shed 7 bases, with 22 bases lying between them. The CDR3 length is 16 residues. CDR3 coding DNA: TGTGCCAGCAGCCTAAGTTTCGGGAGTTACGAGCAGCCCCAGCATTTT. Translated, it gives CASSLSFGSYEQPQHF.

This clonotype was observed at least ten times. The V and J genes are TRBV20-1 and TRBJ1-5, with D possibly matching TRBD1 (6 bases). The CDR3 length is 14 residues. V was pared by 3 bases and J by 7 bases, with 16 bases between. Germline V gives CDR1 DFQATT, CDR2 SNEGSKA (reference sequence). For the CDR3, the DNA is TGCAGTGCTAGCCAGGGGTTGGGGGTCCAGCCCCAGCATTTT. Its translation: CSASQGLGVQPQHF.

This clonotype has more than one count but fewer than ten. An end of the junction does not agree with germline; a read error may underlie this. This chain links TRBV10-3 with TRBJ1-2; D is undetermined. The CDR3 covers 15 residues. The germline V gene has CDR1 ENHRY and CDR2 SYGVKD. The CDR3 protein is CASSYSSGSNYGYTF. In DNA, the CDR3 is TGTGCCAGCAGTTACTCGAGCGGGTCTAACTATGGCTACACCTTC.

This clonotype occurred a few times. CDR3 DNA: TGTGCCAGCAGCTTATGGACTAGCGGGAACTCCTACGAGCAGTACTTC. Protein sequence: CASSLWTSGNSYEQYF. The chain uses TRBV13 and TRBJ2-7, with 12 bases matching TRBD2. The CDR3 has 16 residues. Germline CDR1 is PRHDT and CDR2 is FYEKMQ (reference sequence). J was trimmed by 0 bases and V by 2 bases; bases with no gene match: 2.

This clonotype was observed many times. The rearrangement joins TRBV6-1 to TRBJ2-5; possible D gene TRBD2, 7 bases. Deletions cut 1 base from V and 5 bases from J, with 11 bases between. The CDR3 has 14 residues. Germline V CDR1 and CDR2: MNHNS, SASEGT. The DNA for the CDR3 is TGTGCCAGCAGTGAAGGCAAGGGGGGGGAGACCCAGTACTTC. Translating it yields CASSEGKGGETQYF.

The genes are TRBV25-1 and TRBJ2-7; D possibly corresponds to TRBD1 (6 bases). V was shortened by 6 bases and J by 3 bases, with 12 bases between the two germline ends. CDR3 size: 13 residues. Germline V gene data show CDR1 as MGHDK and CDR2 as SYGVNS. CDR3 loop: CASRGTRFYEQYF. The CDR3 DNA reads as TGTGCCAGCAGGGGGACAAGGTTCTACGAGCAGTACTTC.

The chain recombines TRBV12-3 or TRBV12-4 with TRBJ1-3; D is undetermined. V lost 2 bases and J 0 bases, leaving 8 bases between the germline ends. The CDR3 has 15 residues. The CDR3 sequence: CASSLSVLSGNTIYF. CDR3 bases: TGTGCCAGCAGTTTATCAGTTCTCTCTGGAAACACCATATATTTT.

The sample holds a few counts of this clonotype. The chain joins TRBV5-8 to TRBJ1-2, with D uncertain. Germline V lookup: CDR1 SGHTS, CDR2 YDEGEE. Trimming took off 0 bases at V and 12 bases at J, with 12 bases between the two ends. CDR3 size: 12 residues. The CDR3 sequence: CASSLVGRQDTF. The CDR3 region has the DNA TGTGCCAGCAGCTTGGTGGGTAGGCAAGACACCTTC.

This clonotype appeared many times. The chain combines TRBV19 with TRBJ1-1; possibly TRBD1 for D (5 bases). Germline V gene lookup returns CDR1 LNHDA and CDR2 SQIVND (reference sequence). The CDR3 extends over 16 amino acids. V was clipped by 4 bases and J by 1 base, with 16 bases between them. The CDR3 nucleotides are TGTGCCAGTAGTACCCCGGGACTGACGGAGAACACTGAAGCTTTCTTT. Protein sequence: CASSTPGLTENTEAFF. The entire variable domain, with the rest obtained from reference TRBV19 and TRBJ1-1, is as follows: DGGITQSPKYLFRKEGQNVTLSCEQNLNHDAMYWYRQDPGQGLRLIYYSQIVNDFQKGDIAEGYSVSREKKESFPLTVTSAQKNPTAFYLCASSTPGLTENTEAFFGQGTRLTVV.

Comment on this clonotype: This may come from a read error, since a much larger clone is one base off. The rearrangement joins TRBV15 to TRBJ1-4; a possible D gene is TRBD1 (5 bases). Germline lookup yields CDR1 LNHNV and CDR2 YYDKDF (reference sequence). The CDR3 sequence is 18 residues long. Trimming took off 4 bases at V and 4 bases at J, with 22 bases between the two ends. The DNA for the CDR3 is TGTGCCACCAGCAAAGGACCCCTTGGGACGGGAAATAATGAAAAACTGTTTTTT. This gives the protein CATSKGPLGTGNNEKLFF.

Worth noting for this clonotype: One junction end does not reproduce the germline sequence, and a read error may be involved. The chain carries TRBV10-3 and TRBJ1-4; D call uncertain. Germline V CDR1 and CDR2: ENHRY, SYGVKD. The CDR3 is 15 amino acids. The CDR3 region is CASSDRSNGNEKLFF. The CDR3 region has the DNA TGTGCCAGCAGTGATAGGTCCAACGGTAATGAAAAACTGTTTTTT.

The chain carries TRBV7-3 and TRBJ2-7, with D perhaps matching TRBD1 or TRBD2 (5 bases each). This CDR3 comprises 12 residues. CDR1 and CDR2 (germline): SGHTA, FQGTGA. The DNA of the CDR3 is TGTGCGAGAACCGGGGACCACTACGAGCAGTACTTC. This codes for CARTGDHYEQYF.

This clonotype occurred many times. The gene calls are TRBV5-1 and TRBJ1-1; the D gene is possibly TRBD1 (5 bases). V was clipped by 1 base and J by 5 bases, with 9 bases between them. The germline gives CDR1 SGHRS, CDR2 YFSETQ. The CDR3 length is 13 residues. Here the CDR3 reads CASSLMGVTEAFF. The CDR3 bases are TGCGCCAGCAGCTTGATGGGGGTTACTGAAGCTTTCTTT.

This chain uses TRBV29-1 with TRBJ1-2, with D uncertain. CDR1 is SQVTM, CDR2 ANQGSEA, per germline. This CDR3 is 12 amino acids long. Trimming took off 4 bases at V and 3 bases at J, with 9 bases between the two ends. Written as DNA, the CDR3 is TGCAGCGTTGCCGGGATGGACTATGGCTACACCTTC. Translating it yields CSVAGMDYGYTF.

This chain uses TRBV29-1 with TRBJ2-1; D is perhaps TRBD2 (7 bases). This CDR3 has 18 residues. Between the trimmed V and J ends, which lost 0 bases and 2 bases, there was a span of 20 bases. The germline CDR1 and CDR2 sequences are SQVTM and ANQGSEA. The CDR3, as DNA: TGCAGCGTTGAAGATCGAAGGGGGGGTAGCGGGCCCTACAATGAGCAGTTCTTC. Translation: CSVEDRRGGSGPYNEQFF.

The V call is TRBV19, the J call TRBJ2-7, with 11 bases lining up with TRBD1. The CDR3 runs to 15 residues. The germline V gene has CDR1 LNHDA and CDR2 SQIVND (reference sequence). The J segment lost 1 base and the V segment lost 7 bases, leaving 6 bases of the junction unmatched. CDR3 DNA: TGTGCCAGTATGGGGGGACAGGGGGGATCCTACGAGCAGTACTTC. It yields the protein CASMGGQGGSYEQYF. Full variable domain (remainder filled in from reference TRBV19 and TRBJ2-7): DGGITQSPKYLFRKEGQNVTLSCEQNLNHDAMYWYRQDPGQGLRLIYYSQIVNDFQKGDIAEGYSVSREKKESFPLTVTSAQKNPTAFYLCASMGGQGGSYEQYFGPGTRLTVT.

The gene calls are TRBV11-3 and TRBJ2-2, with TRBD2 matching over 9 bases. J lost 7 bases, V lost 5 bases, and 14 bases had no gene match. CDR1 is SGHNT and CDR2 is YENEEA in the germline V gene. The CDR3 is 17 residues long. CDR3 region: CASSQEETSGVVGELFF. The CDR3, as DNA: TGTGCCAGCAGCCAAGAAGAGACTAGCGGAGTGGTCGGGGAGCTGTTTTTT.

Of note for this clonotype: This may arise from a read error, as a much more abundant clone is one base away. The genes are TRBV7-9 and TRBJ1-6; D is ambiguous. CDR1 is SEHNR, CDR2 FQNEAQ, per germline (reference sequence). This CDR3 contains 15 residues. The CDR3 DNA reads TGTGCCAGCAGCCAAGATCCCACAACTAATTCACCCCTCCTCTTT. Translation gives CASSQDPTTNSPLLF. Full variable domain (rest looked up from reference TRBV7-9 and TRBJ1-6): DTGVSQNPRHKITKRGQNVTFRCDPISEHNRLYWYRQTLGQGPEFLTYFQNEAQLEKSRLLSDRFSAERPKGSFSTLEIQRTEQGDSAMYLCASSQDPTTNSPLLFGNGTRLTVT.

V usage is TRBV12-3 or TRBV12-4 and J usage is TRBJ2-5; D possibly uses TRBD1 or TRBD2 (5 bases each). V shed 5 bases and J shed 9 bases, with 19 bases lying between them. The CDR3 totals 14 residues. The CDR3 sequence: CASSIRGFNQPQYF. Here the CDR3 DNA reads TGTGCCAGCAGTATTCGGGGCTTCAATCAGCCCCAGTACTTC.

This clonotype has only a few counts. The CDR3 spells CASSEYHRGVGELFF. The CDR3 nucleotides are TGTGCCAGCAGTGAATATCATAGGGGGGTCGGGGAGCTGTTTTTT. This sequence joins TRBV25-1 and TRBJ2-2; D tentatively fits TRBD1 or TRBD2 (6 bases each). There are 15 residues in the CDR3. Between the trimmed V and J ends, which lost 0 bases and 7 bases, there was a span of 12 bases. Germline lookup yields CDR1 MGHDK and CDR2 SYGVNS.

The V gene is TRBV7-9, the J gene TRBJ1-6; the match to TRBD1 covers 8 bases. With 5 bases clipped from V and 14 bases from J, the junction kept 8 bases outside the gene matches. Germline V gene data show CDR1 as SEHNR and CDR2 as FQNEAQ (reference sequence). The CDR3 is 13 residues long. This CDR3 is CASSTRQGLALHF. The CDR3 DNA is TGTGCCAGCAGCACCCGACAGGGGCTAGCCCTCCACTTT.

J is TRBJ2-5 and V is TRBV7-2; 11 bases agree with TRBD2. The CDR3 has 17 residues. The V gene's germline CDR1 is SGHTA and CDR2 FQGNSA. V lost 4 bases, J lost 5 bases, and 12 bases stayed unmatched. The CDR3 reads CASSSLAGAGEGETQYF. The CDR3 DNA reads TGTGCCAGCAGCTCACTAGCGGGGGCCGGGGAGGGCGAGACCCAGTACTTC.

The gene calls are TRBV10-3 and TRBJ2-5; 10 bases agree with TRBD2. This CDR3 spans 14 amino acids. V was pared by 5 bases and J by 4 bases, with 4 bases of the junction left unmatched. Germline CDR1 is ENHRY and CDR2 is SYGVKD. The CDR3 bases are TGTGCCATCAGTCCGGGACTAGCGTCAGAGACCCAGTACTTC. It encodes CAISPGLASETQYF.

For the CDR3, the DNA is TGTGCCAGCAGCTCTCGCCGGCAGGGTGGTTCTGGGGCCAACGTCCTGACTTTC. Its protein product is CASSSRRQGGSGANVLTF. This chain uses TRBV11-2 with TRBJ2-6, with a weak D call TRBD1 (5 bases). This CDR3 comprises 18 residues. Germline CDR1 and CDR2: SGHAT and FQNNGV. Trimming took off 4 bases at V and 1 base at J, with 17 bases between the two ends.

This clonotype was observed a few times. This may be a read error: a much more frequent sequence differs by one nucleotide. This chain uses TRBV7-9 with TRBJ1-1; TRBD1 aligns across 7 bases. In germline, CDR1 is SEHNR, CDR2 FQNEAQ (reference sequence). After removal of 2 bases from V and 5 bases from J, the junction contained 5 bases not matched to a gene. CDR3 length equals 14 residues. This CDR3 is CASSLKTGTTEAFF. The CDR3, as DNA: TGTGCCAGCAGCTTAAAGACAGGGACTACTGAAGCTTTCTTT. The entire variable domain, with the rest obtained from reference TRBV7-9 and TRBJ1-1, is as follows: DTGVSQNPRHKITKRGQNVTFRCDPISEHNRLYWYRQTLGQGPEFLTYFQNEAQLEKSRLLSDRFSAERPKGSFSTLEIQRTEQGDSAMYLCASSLKTGTTEAFFGQGTRLTVV.

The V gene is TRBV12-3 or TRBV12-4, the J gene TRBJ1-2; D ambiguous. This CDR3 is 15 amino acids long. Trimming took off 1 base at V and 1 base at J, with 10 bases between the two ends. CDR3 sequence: CASSLEGNHNYGYTF. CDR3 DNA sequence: TGTGCCAGCAGTTTAGAAGGTAACCATAACTATGGCTACACCTTC.